Listed below are T cell receptor beta chains from one sample, sequenced in a study of blood T cell repertoires in COVID-19. The data were produced by immunoSEQ multiplex PCR, yet TCRdb's version contains in-frame clones alone and is incomplete. The sample yields 150,000 to 200,000 clones, 85% seen once. Specimen: peripheral blood. The receptor set was obtained from a human donor with acute or convalescent COVID-19. The donor label of this sample is uncertain. Each CDR3 is given with its conserved first and last residue.

v_call	j_call	cdr3_aa
TRBV19	TRBJ1-4	CASSRGTSRMSEKLFF
TRBV28	TRBJ1-5	CASRGHGRQPQHF
TRBV3-1/TRBV3-2	TRBJ1-1	CASRGGTEAFF
TRBV7-7	TRBJ2-3	CASSRSGGAGTQYF
TRBV27	TRBJ2-5	CASGSIRRGLGETQYF
TRBV27	TRBJ2-2	CASSKTYTGELFF
TRBV18	TRBJ1-5	CASSTTSHQPQHF
TRBV12-5	TRBJ1-1	CASGPQGGTEAFF
TRBV18	TRBJ2-5	CASSAPAGVQETQYF
TRBV12-3/TRBV12-4	TRBJ1-2	CASRLRVGGYTF
TRBV27	TRBJ1-5	CASSSDRAINQPQHF
TRBV27	TRBJ2-2	CASRQENQGSGELFF
TRBV18	TRBJ2-7	CASSPQGDEQYF
TRBV18	TRBJ1-2	CASSQRGKVNGYTF
TRBV3-1/TRBV3-2	TRBJ2-3	CASSQYTGGTRGTDTQYF
TRBV9	TRBJ2-2	CASSVDSGPNTGELFF
TRBV2	TRBJ1-5	CASRPDRHSNQPQHF
TRBV18	TRBJ2-6	CASSPAPQGKISGANVLTF
TRBV30	TRBJ1-2	CAWSVQADYGYTF
TRBV24-1	TRBJ2-1	CATRAGIYNEQFF
TRBV2	TRBJ1-6	CASSEAEAGYNSPLHF
TRBV4-2	TRBJ2-3	CASSQGAWAGGGNTQYF
TRBV27	TRBJ1-1	CASSLQGNTEAFF
TRBV11-1	TRBJ2-5	CASSLTGVVETQYF
TRBV11-2	TRBJ1-2	CASSLGTGDRYGYTF
TRBV6-2/TRBV6-3	TRBJ1-4	CASSRRQTKNEKLFF